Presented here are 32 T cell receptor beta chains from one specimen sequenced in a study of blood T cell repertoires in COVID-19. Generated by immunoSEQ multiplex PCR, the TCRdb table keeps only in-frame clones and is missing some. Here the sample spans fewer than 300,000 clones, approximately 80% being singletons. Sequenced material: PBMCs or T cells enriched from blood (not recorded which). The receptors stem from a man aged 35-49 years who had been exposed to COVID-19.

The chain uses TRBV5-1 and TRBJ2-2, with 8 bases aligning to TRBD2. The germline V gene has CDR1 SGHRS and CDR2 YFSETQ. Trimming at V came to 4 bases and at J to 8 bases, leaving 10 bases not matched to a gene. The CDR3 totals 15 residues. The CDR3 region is CASSATSAKQGELFF. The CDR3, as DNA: TGCGCCAGCAGCGCGACTAGCGCAAAACAAGGGGAGCTGTTTTTT.

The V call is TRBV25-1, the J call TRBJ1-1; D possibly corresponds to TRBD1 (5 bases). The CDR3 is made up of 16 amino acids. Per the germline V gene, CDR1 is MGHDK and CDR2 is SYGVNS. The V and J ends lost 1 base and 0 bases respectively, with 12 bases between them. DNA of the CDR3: TGTGCCAGCAGTGAATGGGGGGAGGGAATGAACACTGAAGCTTTCTTT. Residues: CASSEWGEGMNTEAFF.

In DNA form, the CDR3 reads TGTGCCAGTAGTAGACAGGCCGAGAGTGAAGCTTTCTTT. Its protein product is CASSRQAESEAFF. The genes are TRBV19 and TRBJ1-1; D may be TRBD1 (6 bases). CDR1 is LNHDA, CDR2 SQIVND, per germline (reference sequence). Trimming stripped 4 bases from V and 7 bases from J, with 13 bases between. The CDR3 runs 13 residues. Full variable domain (outside the CDR3, taken from reference TRBV19 and TRBJ1-1): DGGITQSPKYLFRKEGQNVTLSCEQNLNHDAMYWYRQDPGQGLRLIYYSQIVNDFQKGDIAEGYSVSREKKESFPLTVTSAQKNPTAFYLCASSRQAESEAFFGQGTRLTVV.

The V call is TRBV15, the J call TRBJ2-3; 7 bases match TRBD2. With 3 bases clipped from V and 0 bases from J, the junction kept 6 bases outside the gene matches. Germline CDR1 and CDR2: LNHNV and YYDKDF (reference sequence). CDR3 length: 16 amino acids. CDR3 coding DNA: TGTGCCACCAGCAGGGGTAGCGGGCCAAGCACAGATACGCAGTATTTT. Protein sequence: CATSRGSGPSTDTQYF.

CDR3 DNA sequence: TGTGCCAGCATGACTAGTCCCTACAATGAGCAGTTCTTC. Amino acid sequence: CASMTSPYNEQFF. This chain uses TRBV6-5 with TRBJ2-1; D might be TRBD2 (6 bases). V dropped 7 bases and J dropped 2 bases, with 9 bases sitting between them. The V gene's germline CDR1 is MNHEY and CDR2 SVGAGI. The CDR3 contains 13 residues.

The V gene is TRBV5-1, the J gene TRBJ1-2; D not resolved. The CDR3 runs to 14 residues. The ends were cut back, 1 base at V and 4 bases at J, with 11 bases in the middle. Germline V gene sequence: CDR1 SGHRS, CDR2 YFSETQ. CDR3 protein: CASSLIGPGYGYTF. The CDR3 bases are TGCGCCAGCAGCTTGATCGGTCCGGGCTATGGCTACACCTTC.

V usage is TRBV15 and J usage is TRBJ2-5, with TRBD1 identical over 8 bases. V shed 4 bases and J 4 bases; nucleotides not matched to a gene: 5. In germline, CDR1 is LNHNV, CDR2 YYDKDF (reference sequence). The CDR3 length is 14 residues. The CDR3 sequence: CATSTGQGGETQYF. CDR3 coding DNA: TGTGCCACCAGCACCGGACAGGGCGGAGAGACCCAGTACTTC. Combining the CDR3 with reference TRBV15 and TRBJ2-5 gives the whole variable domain DAMVIQNPRYQVTQFGKPVTLSCSQTLNHNVMYWYQQKSSQAPKLLFHYYDKDFNNEADTPDNFQSRRPNTSFCFLDIRSPGLGDTAMYLCATSTGQGGETQYFGPGTRLLVL.

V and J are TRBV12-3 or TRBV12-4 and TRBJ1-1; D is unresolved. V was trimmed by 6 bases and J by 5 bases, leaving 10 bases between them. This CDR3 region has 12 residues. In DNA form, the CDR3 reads TGTGCCAGCAGAATCGGGGTTACTGAAGCTTTCTTT. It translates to CASRIGVTEAFF.

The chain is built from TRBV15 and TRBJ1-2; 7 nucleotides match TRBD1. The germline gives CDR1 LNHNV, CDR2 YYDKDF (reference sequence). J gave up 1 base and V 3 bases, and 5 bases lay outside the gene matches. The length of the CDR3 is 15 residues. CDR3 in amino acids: CATSRGTANNYGYTF. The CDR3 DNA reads TGTGCCACCAGCAGGGGGACAGCTAATAACTATGGCTACACCTTC.

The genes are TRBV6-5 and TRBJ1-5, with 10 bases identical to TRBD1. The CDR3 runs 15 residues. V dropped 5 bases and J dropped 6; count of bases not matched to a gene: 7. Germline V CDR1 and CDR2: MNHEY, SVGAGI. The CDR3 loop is CASSTTGGSGQPQHF. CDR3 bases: TGTGCCAGCAGTACGACAGGGGGCAGCGGTCAGCCCCAGCATTTT.

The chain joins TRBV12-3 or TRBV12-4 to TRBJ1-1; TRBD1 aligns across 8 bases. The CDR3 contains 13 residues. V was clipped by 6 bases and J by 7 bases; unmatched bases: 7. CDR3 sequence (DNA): TGTGCCAGCAGCCGGTGGACAGGGAGTGAAGCTTTCTTT. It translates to CASSRWTGSEAFF.

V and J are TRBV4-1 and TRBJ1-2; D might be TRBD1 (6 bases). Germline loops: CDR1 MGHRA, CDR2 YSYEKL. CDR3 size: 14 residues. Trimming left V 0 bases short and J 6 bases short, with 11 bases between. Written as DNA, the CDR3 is TGCGCCAGCAGCCAAGATGAGGACAGTGATGGCTACACCTTC. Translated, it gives CASSQDEDSDGYTF.

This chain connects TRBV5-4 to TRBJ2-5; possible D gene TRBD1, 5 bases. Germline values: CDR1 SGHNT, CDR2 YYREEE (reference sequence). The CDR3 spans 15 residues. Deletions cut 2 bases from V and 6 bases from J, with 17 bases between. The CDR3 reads CASSLTYGASKTQYF. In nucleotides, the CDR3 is TGTGCCAGCAGCTTAACCTATGGGGCCTCGAAGACCCAGTACTTC.

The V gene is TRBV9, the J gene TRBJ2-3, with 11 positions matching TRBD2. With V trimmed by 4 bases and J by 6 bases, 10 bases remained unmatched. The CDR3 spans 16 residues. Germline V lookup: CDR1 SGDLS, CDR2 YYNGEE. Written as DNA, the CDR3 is TGTGCCAGCAGCCTCATGGCTAGCGGGAGGCGCGATACGCAGTATTTT. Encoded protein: CASSLMASGRRDTQYF.

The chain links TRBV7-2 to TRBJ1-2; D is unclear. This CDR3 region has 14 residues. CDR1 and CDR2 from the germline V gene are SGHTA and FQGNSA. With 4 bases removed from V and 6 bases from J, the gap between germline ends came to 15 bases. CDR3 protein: CASSSYGVINGYTF. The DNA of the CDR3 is TGTGCCAGCAGCTCATACGGGGTGATTAATGGCTACACCTTC.

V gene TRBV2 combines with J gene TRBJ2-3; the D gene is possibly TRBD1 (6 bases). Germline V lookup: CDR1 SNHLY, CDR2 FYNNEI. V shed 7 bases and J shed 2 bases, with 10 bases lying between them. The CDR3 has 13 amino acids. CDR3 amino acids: CASIRGNTDTQYF. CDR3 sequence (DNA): TGTGCCAGCATAAGGGGGAACACAGATACGCAGTATTTT.

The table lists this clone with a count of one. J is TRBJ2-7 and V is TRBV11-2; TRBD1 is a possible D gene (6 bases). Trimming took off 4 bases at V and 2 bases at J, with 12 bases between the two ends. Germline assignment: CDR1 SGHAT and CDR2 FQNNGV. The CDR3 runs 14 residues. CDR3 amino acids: CASSSGAATYEQYF. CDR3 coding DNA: TGTGCCAGCAGCTCAGGGGCGGCCACCTACGAGCAGTACTTC.

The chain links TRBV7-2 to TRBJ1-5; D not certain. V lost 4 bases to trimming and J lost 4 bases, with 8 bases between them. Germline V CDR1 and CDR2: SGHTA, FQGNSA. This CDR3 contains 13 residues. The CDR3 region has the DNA TGTGCCAGCAGCTCTCGTAGAAATCAGCCCCAGCATTTT. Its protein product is CASSSRRNQPQHF. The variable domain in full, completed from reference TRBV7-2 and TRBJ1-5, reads GAGVSQSPSNKVTEKGKDVELRCDPISGHTALYWYRQSLGQGLEFLIYFQGNSAPDKSGLPSDRFSAERTGGSVSTLTIQRTQQEDSAVYLCASSSRRNQPQHFGDGTRLSIL.

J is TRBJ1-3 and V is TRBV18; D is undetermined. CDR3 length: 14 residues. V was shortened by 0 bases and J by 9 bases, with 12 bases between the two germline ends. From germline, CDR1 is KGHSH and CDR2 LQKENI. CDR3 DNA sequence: TGTGCCAGCTCACCACCGGTCAGACCGGGCACCATATATTTT. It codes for CASSPPVRPGTIYF.

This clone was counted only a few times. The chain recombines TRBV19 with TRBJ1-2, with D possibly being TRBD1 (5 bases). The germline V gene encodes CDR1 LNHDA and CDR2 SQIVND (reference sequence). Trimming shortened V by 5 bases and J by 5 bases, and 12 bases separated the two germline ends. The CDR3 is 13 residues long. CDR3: CASSLTEQYGYTF. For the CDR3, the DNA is TGTGCCAGTAGTTTGACAGAGCAGTATGGCTACACCTTC.

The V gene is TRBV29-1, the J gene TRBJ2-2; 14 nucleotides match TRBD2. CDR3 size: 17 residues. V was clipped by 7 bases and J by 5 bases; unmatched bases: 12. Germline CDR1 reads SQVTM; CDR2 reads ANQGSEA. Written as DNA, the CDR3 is TGCAGCGCCAATAAGGGACTAGCGGGAGTATATACCGGGGAGCTGTTTTTT. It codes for CSANKGLAGVYTGELFF.

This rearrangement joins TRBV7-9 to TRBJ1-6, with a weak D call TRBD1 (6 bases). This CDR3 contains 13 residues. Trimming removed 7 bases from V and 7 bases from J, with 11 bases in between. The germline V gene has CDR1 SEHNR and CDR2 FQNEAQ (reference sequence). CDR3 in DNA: TGTGCCAGCAACGAACAGGGAAATTCACCCCTCCACTTT. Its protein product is CASNEQGNSPLHF.

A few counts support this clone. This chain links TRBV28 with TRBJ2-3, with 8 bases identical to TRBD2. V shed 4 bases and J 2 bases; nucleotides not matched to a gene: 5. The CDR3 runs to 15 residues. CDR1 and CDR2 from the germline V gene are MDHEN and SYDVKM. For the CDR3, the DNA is TGTGCCAGCAGTTCGGGAGGGGGTAACACAGATACGCAGTATTTT. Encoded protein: CASSSGGGNTDTQYF.

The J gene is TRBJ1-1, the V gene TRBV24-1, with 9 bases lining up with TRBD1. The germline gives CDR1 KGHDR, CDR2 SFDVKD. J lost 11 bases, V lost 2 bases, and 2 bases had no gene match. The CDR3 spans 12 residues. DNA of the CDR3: TGTGCCACCAGTGATTCGACAGGGGGGGCTTTCTTT. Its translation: CATSDSTGGAFF.

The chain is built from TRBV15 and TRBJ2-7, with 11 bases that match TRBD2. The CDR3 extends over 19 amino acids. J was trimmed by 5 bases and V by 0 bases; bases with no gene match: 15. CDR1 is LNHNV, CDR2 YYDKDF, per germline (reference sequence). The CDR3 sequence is CATSRETPNLAGGSNEQYF. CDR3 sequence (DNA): TGTGCCACCAGCAGAGAGACTCCGAATCTAGCGGGAGGAAGCAACGAGCAGTACTTC.

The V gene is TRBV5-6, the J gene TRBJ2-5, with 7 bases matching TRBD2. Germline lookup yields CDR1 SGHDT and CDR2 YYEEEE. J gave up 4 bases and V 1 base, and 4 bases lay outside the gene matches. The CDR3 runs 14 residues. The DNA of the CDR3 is TGTGCCAGCAGCTTGAGGGGACTATCAGAGACCCAGTACTTC. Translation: CASSLRGLSETQYF. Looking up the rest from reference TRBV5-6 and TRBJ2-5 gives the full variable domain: DAGVTQSPTHLIKTRGQQVTLRCSPKSGHDTVSWYQQALGQGPQFIFQYYEEEERQRGNFPDRFSGHQFPNYSSELNVNALLLGDSALYLCASSLRGLSETQYFGPGTRLLVL.

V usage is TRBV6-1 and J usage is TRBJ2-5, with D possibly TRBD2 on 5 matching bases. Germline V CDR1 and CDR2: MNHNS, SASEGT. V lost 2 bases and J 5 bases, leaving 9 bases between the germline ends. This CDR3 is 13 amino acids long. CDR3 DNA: TGTGCCAGCAGTGAAACGAGGGATGAGACCCAGTACTTC. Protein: CASSETRDETQYF.

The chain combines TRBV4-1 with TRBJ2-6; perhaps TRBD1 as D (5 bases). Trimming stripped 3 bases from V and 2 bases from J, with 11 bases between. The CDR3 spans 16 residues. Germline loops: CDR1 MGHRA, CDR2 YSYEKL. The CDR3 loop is CASSQPRAAGANVLTF. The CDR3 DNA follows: TGCGCCAGCAGCCAGCCCAGGGCGGCTGGGGCCAACGTCCTGACTTTC.

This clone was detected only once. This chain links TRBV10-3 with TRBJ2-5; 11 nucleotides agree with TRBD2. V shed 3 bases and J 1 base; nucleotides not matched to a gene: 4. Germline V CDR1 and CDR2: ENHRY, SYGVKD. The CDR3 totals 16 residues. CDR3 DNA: TGTGCCATCAGTGATGGGACTAGCGGATTCCAAGAGACCCAGTACTTC. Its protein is CAISDGTSGFQETQYF.

The CDR3 DNA is TGTGCCAGCAACGGCGGGAGGGACTCCTACAATGAGCAGTTCTTC. Protein product: CASNGGRDSYNEQFF. The chain employs TRBV3-1 (or the pseudogene TRBV3-2) and TRBJ2-1; TRBD2 matches 9 bases. The germline V gene has CDR1 LGHDT and CDR2 YNNKEL (reference sequence). The CDR3 contains 15 residues. Trimming cost V 7 bases and J 0 bases; bases outside gene matches: 4.

The CDR3 spells CATAGKREGETQYF. In nucleotides, the CDR3 is TGTGCCACCGCGGGGAAGCGGGAAGGAGAGACCCAGTACTTC. This chain links TRBV2 with TRBJ2-5; 7 nucleotides align to TRBD2. J gave up 4 bases and V 10 bases, and 12 bases lay outside the gene matches. The germline V gene encodes CDR1 SNHLY and CDR2 FYNNEI. The CDR3 sequence is 14 residues long.

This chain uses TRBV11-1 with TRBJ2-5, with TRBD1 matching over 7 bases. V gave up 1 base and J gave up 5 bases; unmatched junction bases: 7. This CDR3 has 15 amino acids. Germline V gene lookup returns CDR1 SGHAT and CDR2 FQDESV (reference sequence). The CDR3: CASSLGGQLWETQYF. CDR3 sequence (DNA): TGTGCCAGCAGCTTAGGGGGACAGTTGTGGGAGACCCAGTACTTC.